Each of the 30 T cell receptor beta chains below was sequenced from the same sample in a study of vaccination and CD4 T cells after COVID-19. The Oncomine TCR Beta short-read assay was applied to DNA of cultured CD4+ T cells. TCRdb reprocessed the PCR reads with MiXCR, giving one entry per CDR3 protein. The sample contains more than 10,000 distinct CDR3 sequences, about 43% of which appear only once. The antigens of these receptors remain unknown. The treatment here: roughly 10-day PBMC culture with coronavirus spike peptide pools or control peptides (ViraFEST assay). Sequencing was done on a sample of CD4+ T cells from blood, cultured in vitro. These receptors all come from a human donor who had recovered from COVID-19.

The gene calls are TRBV7-2 and TRBJ1-2; no clear D. The CDR3 consists of 13 residues. V was pared by 6 bases and J by 7 bases, with 15 bases between. From germline, CDR1 is SGHTA and CDR2 FQGNSA. The CDR3 bases are TGTGCCAGCAGACAACCCCACCTCTTTGGCTACACCTTC. Residues: CASRQPHLFGYTF.

The J gene is TRBJ2-3, the V gene TRBV6-1; D not certain. The germline gives CDR1 MNHNS, CDR2 SASEGT. Trimming pared 11 bases from V and 6 bases from J, leaving 21 bases between. The length of the CDR3 is 14 residues. CDR3 region: CACSSSGEGDTQYF. The CDR3 bases are TGTGCCTGCTCATCGTCCGGAGAAGGGGATACGCAGTATTTT.

In this sample, this clonotype turned up a few times. The chain combines TRBV12-5 with TRBJ1-5, with unresolved D. Germline V gene data show CDR1 as LGHNT and CDR2 as FRNRAP. The CDR3 extends over 12 amino acids. The V and J ends lost 6 bases and 2 bases respectively, with 5 bases between them. This CDR3 is CASGSRNQPQHF. The CDR3, as DNA: TGTGCTAGTGGCAGCCGCAATCAGCCCCAGCATTTT.

CDR3 coding DNA: TGTGCCAGCAGTTTGAGGCGAAGACAAGAGACCCAGTACTTC. This encodes CASSLRRRQETQYF. This chain connects TRBV2 to TRBJ2-5; unclear D gene. This CDR3 has 14 amino acids. From germline, CDR1 is SNHLY and CDR2 FYNNEI. Trimming left V 5 bases short and J 2 bases short, with 12 bases between.

The chain joins TRBV24-1 to TRBJ2-2, with TRBD1 matching over 10 bases. CDR1 is KGHDR, CDR2 SFDVKD, per germline. V was pared by 9 bases and J by 5 bases, with 8 bases of the junction left unmatched. The CDR3 consists of 15 residues. CDR3 in amino acids: CATGSGQGWTGELFF. CDR3 coding DNA: TGTGCCACCGGGTCGGGACAGGGGTGGACCGGGGAGCTGTTTTTT.

This clonotype was seen a few times. This chain links TRBV15 with TRBJ2-5; a possible D gene is TRBD1 (6 bases). Germline V CDR1 and CDR2: LNHNV, YYDKDF (reference sequence). The CDR3 covers 16 residues. Trimming took 5 bases from V and 4 from J, leaving 20 bases between them. CDR3 sequence (DNA): TGTGCCACCAGCCTACCTCAGGGGTTGGGTCGAGAGACCCAGTACTTC. Protein sequence: CATSLPQGLGRETQYF.

V usage is TRBV7-3 and J usage is TRBJ2-3; D not certain. V lost 5 bases and J 4 bases, leaving 10 bases between the germline ends. The CDR3 runs 13 residues. From germline, CDR1 is SGHTA and CDR2 FQGTGA. As DNA, the CDR3 is TGTGCCAGCAGCCCTGCTCCCCCAGATACGCAGTATTTT. Amino acid sequence: CASSPAPPDTQYF.

The J gene is TRBJ1-5, the V gene TRBV6-1; 8 nucleotides match TRBD1. The CDR3 length is 19 residues. J gave up 0 bases and V 5 bases, and 15 bases lay outside the gene matches. Germline V CDR1 and CDR2: MNHNS, SASEGT. Here the CDR3 DNA reads TGTGCCAGCAGTCTCCCTTGGGCAGGGGGCCTTTATAGCAATCAGCCCCAGCATTTT. Its translation is CASSLPWAGGLYSNQPQHF.

The J gene is TRBJ1-1, the V gene TRBV6-1, with 8 nucleotides matching TRBD1. The germline gives CDR1 MNHNS, CDR2 SASEGT. This CDR3 comprises 15 residues. Unmatched junction bases numbered 7, after V lost 4 bases and J lost 3 bases. The CDR3: CASSARGRLYTEAFF. CDR3 nucleotide sequence: TGTGCCAGCAGTGCCAGGGGGCGACTGTACACTGAAGCTTTCTTT.

The chain employs TRBV23-1 and TRBJ1-2, with TRBD1 matching 9 bases. TRBV23-1 is recorded as an ORF, its role being uncertain. Trimming removed 8 bases from V and 4 bases from J; junction bases left unmatched: 8. The CDR3 runs to 14 residues. The CDR3 DNA sequence: TGCGCCAGCTTTTACGGGACAGGGATCTATGGCTACACCTTC. It specifies CASFYGTGIYGYTF.

V is TRBV30 and J is TRBJ1-6; a weak D match, TRBD1 (6 bases). This CDR3 spans 16 amino acids. The ends were cut back, 1 base at V and 10 bases at J, with 20 bases in the middle. From germline, CDR1 is GTSNPN and CDR2 SVGIG (reference sequence). CDR3 sequence: CAWSASKGGEPSPLHF. As DNA, the CDR3 is TGTGCCTGGAGTGCTTCCAAAGGGGGGGAACCGTCACCCCTCCACTTT.

This chain links TRBV15 with TRBJ2-2, with D uncertain. The CDR3 length is 15 residues. Germline V gene data show CDR1 as LNHNV and CDR2 as YYDKDF (reference sequence). The germline V and J ends were trimmed by 5 bases and 3 bases, with 13 bases remaining between them. CDR3 loop: CATSPRTTDTGELFF. The CDR3 DNA sequence: TGTGCCACCAGCCCTCGGACGACGGACACCGGGGAGCTGTTTTTT.

Only a few counts were recorded for this clonotype. This rearrangement joins TRBV20-1 to TRBJ2-7, with TRBD2 matching 11 bases. V lost 2 bases, J lost 6 bases, and 3 bases stayed unmatched. This CDR3 comprises 13 residues. Germline loops: CDR1 DFQATT, CDR2 SNEGSKA (reference sequence). CDR3 amino acids: CSARLGTSGEQYF. The DNA for the CDR3 is TGCAGTGCTAGACTCGGGACTAGCGGCGAGCAGTACTTC.

The chain uses TRBV21-1 and TRBJ1-4. TRBV21-1 is assigned pseudogene status. This CDR3 region has 16 residues. CDR3 in DNA: TGTGCCAGCAGCAACTTGGTATTGGGCCCCAATGAAAAACTGTTTTTT. Translating it yields CASSNLVLGPNEKLFF.

The chain has TRBV7-9 and TRBJ1-4, with D unresolved. Germline V gives CDR1 SEHNR, CDR2 FQNEAQ (reference sequence). The CDR3 totals 12 residues. Trimming took off 4 bases at V and 7 bases at J, with 7 bases between the two ends. CDR3 sequence (DNA): TGTGCCAGCAGCTCAGAGGGTGAAAAACTGTTTTTT. This codes for CASSSEGEKLFF.

The gene calls are TRBV20-1 and TRBJ1-1; 9 nucleotides agree with TRBD1. With 2 bases clipped from V and 6 bases from J, the junction kept 10 bases outside the gene matches. The CDR3 spans 15 residues. Germline-derived CDR1 and CDR2 are DFQATT and SNEGSKA (reference sequence). The CDR3 region has the DNA TGCAGTGCTAGATGGGACCACAGGGGGCGACCTGAAGCTTTCTTT. Translating it yields CSARWDHRGRPEAFF.

This sequence joins TRBV6-4 and TRBJ2-3; D call uncertain. The CDR3 is made up of 15 amino acids. Trimming took 6 bases from V and 2 from J, leaving 15 bases between them. Germline CDR1 and CDR2: MRHNA and SNTAGT. The CDR3 DNA reads as TGTGCCAGCAGCGCGGAGACTGGATACACAGATACGCAGTATTTT. Its protein product is CASSAETGYTDTQYF.

This clonotype was recorded a few times. V usage is TRBV2 and J usage is TRBJ2-1, with TRBD1 as a possible D gene (5 bases). The ends were cut back, 6 bases at V and 0 bases at J, with 9 bases in the middle. Germline V CDR1 and CDR2: SNHLY, FYNNEI. This CDR3 spans 14 amino acids. The CDR3 region has the DNA TGTGCCAGCAGGGGGCCCGACTCCTACAATGAGCAGTTCTTC. As protein: CASRGPDSYNEQFF.

This rearrangement joins TRBV6-1 to TRBJ1-2; D unclear. The germline V and J ends were trimmed by 2 bases and 3 bases, with 10 bases remaining between them. The CDR3 runs to 14 residues. Germline CDR1 and CDR2: MNHNS and SASEGT. CDR3 bases: TGTGCCAGCAGTGAAATGGGAGGAGACTATGGCTACACCTTC. This sequence encodes CASSEMGGDYGYTF.

This clonotype was seen more than once but under ten times. The V gene is TRBV7-3, the J gene TRBJ2-5; D is unresolved. The germline V gene has CDR1 SGHTA and CDR2 FQGTGA. This CDR3 is built from 13 residues. Trimming took 6 bases from V and 5 from J, leaving 13 bases between them. The CDR3 reads CASSRDNRETQYF. Written as DNA, the CDR3 is TGTGCCAGCAGTCGCGACAATCGGGAGACCCAGTACTTC.

This sequence joins TRBV27 and TRBJ1-4; D is uncertain. The V gene's germline CDR1 is MNHEY and CDR2 SMNVEV (reference sequence). V shed 4 bases and J shed 8 bases, with 11 bases lying between them. This CDR3 has 13 residues. Here the CDR3 reads CASSSHGLEKLFF. The DNA of the CDR3 is TGTGCCAGCAGTTCCCACGGGCTAGAAAAACTGTTTTTT.

V usage is TRBV4-1 and J usage is TRBJ1-2; D is possibly TRBD1 (6 bases). CDR1 and CDR2 (germline): MGHRA, YSYEKL. The V gene lost 0 bases and the J gene lost 4 bases, with 12 bases spanning the gap. The length of the CDR3 is 15 residues. CDR3 amino acids: CASSQDSGQLYGYTF. The CDR3 DNA reads as TGCGCCAGCAGCCAAGATTCCGGACAGCTCTATGGCTACACCTTC.

This clonotype was detected only a few times. The J gene is TRBJ1-2, the V gene TRBV7-3; 7 bases line up with TRBD1. V dropped 5 bases and J dropped 7; count of bases not matched to a gene: 7. CDR3 length: 13 residues. Germline V lookup: CDR1 SGHTA, CDR2 FQGTGA. The CDR3 coding sequence is TGTGCCAGCAGCACTGGACAGGATCGTGGCTACACCTTC. It is translated as CASSTGQDRGYTF. The entire variable domain, with the rest obtained from reference TRBV7-3 and TRBJ1-2, is as follows: GAGVSQTPSNKVTEKGKYVELRCDPISGHTALYWYRQSLGQGPEFLIYFQGTGAADDSGLPNDRFFAVRPEGSVSTLKIQRTERGDSAVYLCASSTGQDRGYTFGSGTRLTVV.

The V gene is TRBV12-3 or TRBV12-4, the J gene TRBJ1-5; D ambiguous. Between the trimmed V and J ends, which lost 3 bases and 5 bases, there was a span of 8 bases. CDR3 length: 13 amino acids. CDR3 protein: CASSFQRDQPQHF. Written as DNA, the CDR3 is TGTGCCAGCAGTTTTCAAAGGGATCAGCCCCAGCATTTT.

This chain links TRBV7-8 with TRBJ1-5, with D maybe TRBD1 (5 bases). Between the trimmed V and J ends, which lost 4 bases and 1 base, there was a span of 11 bases. This CDR3 has 15 amino acids. CDR1 is SGHVS, CDR2 FQNEAQ, per germline. The CDR3 DNA reads as TGTGCCAGCAGCTCTGTGGGACGGAGCAATCAGCCCCAGCATTTT. It codes for CASSSVGRSNQPQHF.

This clonotype showed up just a few times. The V and J genes are TRBV2 and TRBJ1-2; D call uncertain. This CDR3 spans 14 amino acids. Germline-derived CDR1 and CDR2 are SNHLY and FYNNEI. Trimming removed 1 base at V and 4 bases at J, with 10 bases between. The CDR3 sequence: CASSEDGRPYGYTF. In nucleotides, the CDR3 is TGTGCCAGCAGTGAAGACGGGAGACCCTATGGCTACACCTTC.

The rearrangement uses TRBV20-1 and TRBJ1-6; 8 bases are a match to TRBD1. Germline assignment: CDR1 DFQATT and CDR2 SNEGSKA (reference sequence). V was pared by 4 bases and J by 9 bases, with 11 bases of the junction left unmatched. The length of the CDR3 is 15 residues. The CDR3 DNA follows: TGCAGTGCTAACTCCGGACAGGGAGAAATTTCACCCCTCCACTTT. This translates into CSANSGQGEISPLHF.

This clonotype appeared a single time. The chain links TRBV19 to TRBJ2-1; 10 bases are shared with TRBD2. Germline CDR1 reads LNHDA; CDR2 reads SQIVND (reference sequence). The CDR3 has 16 residues. Unmatched junction bases numbered 12, after V lost 7 bases and J lost 6 bases. The CDR3 nucleotides are TGTGCCAGTAAGCTAGCGGGAGAATTCACTCTCAATGAGCAGTTCTTC. This codes for CASKLAGEFTLNEQFF.

V is TRBV20-1 and J is TRBJ2-7; the D gene is possibly TRBD2 (5 bases). V was pared by 4 bases and J by 2 bases, with 21 bases between. Germline assignment: CDR1 DFQATT and CDR2 SNEGSKA (reference sequence). CDR3 length: 16 residues. CDR3 in DNA: TGCAGTGCTAATAAACTTACTAGGTCCCGGACCTACGAGCAGTACTTC. As protein: CSANKLTRSRTYEQYF.

The chain uses TRBV10-1 and TRBJ1-2; no firm D call. The CDR3 covers 13 residues. Germline values: CDR1 WNHNN, CDR2 SYGVQD (reference sequence). V shed 10 bases and J shed 4 bases, with 16 bases lying between them. The CDR3 here is CANYNGFLYGYTF. CDR3 nucleotides: TGCGCCAACTATAACGGATTTCTCTATGGCTACACCTTC.